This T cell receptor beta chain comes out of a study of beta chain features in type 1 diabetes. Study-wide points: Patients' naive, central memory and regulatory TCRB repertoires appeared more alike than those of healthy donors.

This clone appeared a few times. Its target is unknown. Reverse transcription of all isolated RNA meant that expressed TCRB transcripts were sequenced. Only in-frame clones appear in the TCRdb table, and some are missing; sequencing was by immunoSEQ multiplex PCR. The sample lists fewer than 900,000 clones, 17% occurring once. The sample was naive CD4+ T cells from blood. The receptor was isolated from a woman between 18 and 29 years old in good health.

The CDR3 DNA sequence: TGTGCCAGCAGCTCCTACCTCGGGGAGGGGTACAATGAGCAGTTCTTC. The encoded protein is CASSSYLGEGYNEQFF. This rearrangement joins TRBV7-2 to TRBJ2-1; TRBD2 aligns across 7 bases. Looked up from germline, CDR1 is SGHTA and CDR2 is FQGNSA. V was clipped by 4 bases and J by 4 bases; unmatched bases: 10. This CDR3 spans 16 amino acids.